The 22 T cell receptor beta chains given below trace back to one sample, sequenced in a study of cytomegalovirus exposure and HLA in healthy donors. With 60 Vbeta and 13 Jbeta primers, the PCR was carried out. Clones were sequenced by immunoSEQ multiplex PCR, and TCRdb holds only the in-frame ones, with some missing. The sample lists 200,000 to 300,000 clones, about 77% seen once, with 0.4% to 0.6% in the top ten. Sequencing used PBMCs. These receptors all stem from a boy aged 5-17 years in good health and CMV-seronegative.

As DNA, the CDR3 is TGTGCCAGCACCGGGACAGCATTGGAAAAACTGTTTTTT. Translation gives CASTGTALEKLFF. The V call is TRBV2, the J call TRBJ1-4; 7 bases match TRBD1. Germline CDR1 SNHLY, CDR2 FYNNEI. The V segment lost 7 bases and the J segment 8 bases; nucleotides outside the gene matches: 7. This CDR3 contains 13 residues.

The chain employs TRBV19 and TRBJ1-5; TRBD1 aligns across 7 bases. Trimming took 1 base from V and 4 from J; bases not matched to a gene: 7. This CDR3 is built from 16 residues. Germline V gene lookup returns CDR1 LNHDA and CDR2 SQIVND (reference sequence). CDR3 sequence (DNA): TGTGCCAGTAGTATAGGCCGACAGGGTAGGAATCAGCCCCAGCATTTT. Amino acids: CASSIGRQGRNQPQHF.

In its sample, this clone was seen a few times. This chain connects TRBV19 to TRBJ1-2; 7 nucleotides align to TRBD1. Germline-derived CDR1 and CDR2 are LNHDA and SQIVND (reference sequence). CDR3 length equals 15 residues. V shed 0 bases, J shed 8 bases, and the junction held 9 bases outside the gene matches. CDR3 sequence: CASSIDRTGIGGYTF. In DNA form, the CDR3 reads TGTGCCAGTAGTATAGACAGGACAGGAATTGGGGGCTACACCTTC.

The gene calls are TRBV2 and TRBJ2-7, with D possibly matching TRBD2 (6 bases). There are 13 residues in the CDR3. Germline loops: CDR1 SNHLY, CDR2 FYNNEI. V was pared by 3 bases and J by 4 bases, with 10 bases between. CDR3 sequence (DNA): TGTGCCAGCAGTGACGGCGGGGATTACGAGCAGTACTTC. Translation: CASSDGGDYEQYF.

The V call is TRBV30, the J call TRBJ2-2; 9 nucleotides line up with TRBD1. J gave up 5 bases and V 6 bases, and 4 bases lay outside the gene matches. Per germline, CDR1 GTSNPN and CDR2 SVGIG (reference sequence). The CDR3 totals 13 residues. Here the CDR3 DNA reads TGTGCCTGCCTGACAGGGGGAACCGGGGAGCTGTTTTTT. Translation gives CACLTGGTGELFF. Complete variable domain (other parts from reference TRBV30 and TRBJ2-2): SQTIHQWPATLVQPVGSPLSLECTVEGTSNPNLYWYRQAAGRGLQLLFYSVGIGQISSEVPQNLSASRPQDRQFILSSKKLLLSDSGFYLCACLTGGTGELFFGEGSRLTVL.

The rearrangement joins TRBV19 to TRBJ2-5; TRBD2 aligns across 7 bases. TRBJ2-7 matches the DNA end more closely, so the J call is doubtful. CDR1 and CDR2 from the germline V gene are LNHDA and SQIVND (reference sequence). The length of the CDR3 is 14 residues. The CDR3 nucleotides read TGTGCCAGTAGCTTTAGCGGGTCCACCTACGAGCAGTACTTC. It specifies CASSFSGSTYEQYF.

V is TRBV11-1 and J is TRBJ2-3; 12 nucleotides line up with TRBD2. CDR3 size: 17 residues. V gave up 4 bases and J gave up 0 bases; unmatched junction bases: 5. From germline, CDR1 is SGHAT and CDR2 FQDESV (reference sequence). The CDR3 reads CASSYPTSGGSTDTQYF. The CDR3 region has the DNA TGTGCCAGCAGCTACCCGACTAGCGGGGGAAGCACAGATACGCAGTATTTT.

This sequence joins TRBV4-1 and TRBJ1-1; D is unclear. The CDR3 covers 15 residues. Germline CDR1 reads MGHRA; CDR2 reads YSYEKL. The V end lost 1 base, the J end lost 4 bases, and 13 bases lay between the germline ends. CDR3 residues: CASSQVYVAGTEAFF. As DNA, the CDR3 is TGCGCCAGCAGCCAAGTTTATGTTGCGGGCACTGAAGCTTTCTTT.

V is TRBV10-3 and J is TRBJ1-4; D not resolved. Germline CDR1 and CDR2: ENHRY and SYGVKD. Trimming left V 10 bases short and J 1 base short, with 10 bases between. CDR3 size: 13 residues. This chain's CDR3 is CATHAGTNEKLFF. CDR3 bases: TGTGCCACCCACGCCGGAACTAATGAAAAACTGTTTTTT.

The chain carries TRBV7-8 and TRBJ1-5; D is unclear. The CDR3 runs to 19 residues. Germline CDR1 SGHVS, CDR2 FQNEAQ. V lost 0 bases to trimming and J lost 0 bases, with 18 bases between them. The CDR3 sequence is CASSLAVGRRGSSNQPQHF. CDR3 nucleotide sequence: TGTGCCAGCAGCTTAGCGGTGGGCAGGAGAGGGTCTAGCAATCAGCCCCAGCATTTT.

The V and J genes are TRBV30 and TRBJ1-3; 8 bases are shared with TRBD1. V was pared by 2 bases and J by 1 base, with 4 bases of the junction left unmatched. The CDR3 length is 15 residues. Germline lookup yields CDR1 GTSNPN and CDR2 SVGIG (reference sequence). CDR3 loop: CAWSNNRGSGNTIYF. CDR3 DNA sequence: TGTGCCTGGAGTAATAACAGGGGGTCTGGAAACACCATATATTTT.

The chain joins TRBV19 to TRBJ1-5, with D maybe TRBD1 (5 bases). The CDR3 runs 14 residues. V dropped 4 bases and J dropped 3 bases, with 10 bases sitting between them. The V gene's germline CDR1 is LNHDA and CDR2 SQIVND (reference sequence). CDR3 sequence: CASSKDTNNQPQHF. CDR3 DNA sequence: TGTGCCAGTAGTAAGGACACAAACAATCAGCCCCAGCATTTT. Using reference TRBV19 and TRBJ1-5 for the parts outside the CDR3, the full variable domain is DGGITQSPKYLFRKEGQNVTLSCEQNLNHDAMYWYRQDPGQGLRLIYYSQIVNDFQKGDIAEGYSVSREKKESFPLTVTSAQKNPTAFYLCASSKDTNNQPQHFGDGTRLSIL.

The rearrangement uses TRBV5-1 and TRBJ1-5, with a weak D call TRBD1 (5 bases). V was pared by 5 bases and J by 1 base, with 7 bases between. The CDR3 loop spans 13 amino acids. Germline loops: CDR1 SGHRS, CDR2 YFSETQ. The DNA of the CDR3 is TGCGCCAGCAGGTCAGGGAGCAATCAGCCCCAGCATTTT. The encoded protein is CASRSGSNQPQHF. Full variable domain (outside the CDR3, taken from reference TRBV5-1 and TRBJ1-5): KAGVTQTPRYLIKTRGQQVTLSCSPISGHRSVSWYQQTPGQGLQFLFEYFSETQRNKGNFPGRFSGRQFSNSRSEMNVSTLELGDSALYLCASRSGSNQPQHFGDGTRLSIL.

V and J are TRBV6-1 and TRBJ2-5; the D gene is possibly TRBD1 (5 bases). Germline CDR1 and CDR2: MNHNS and SASEGT. The length of the CDR3 is 16 residues. With 4 bases removed from V and 2 bases from J, the gap between germline ends came to 17 bases. CDR3 bases: TGTGCCAGCAGTGCTAACCTTGACAGAGGACAAGAGACCCAGTACTTC. Residues: CASSANLDRGQETQYF.

This CDR3 is CASSSDRGPYGYTF. DNA for the CDR3: TGTGCCAGCAGCTCGGACAGGGGGCCGTATGGCTACACCTTC. The rearrangement uses TRBV5-4 and TRBJ1-2; TRBD1 matches 11 bases. This CDR3 is 14 amino acids long. The trim removed 3 bases at V and 5 bases at J, leaving 3 bases unmatched. Germline V lookup: CDR1 SGHNT, CDR2 YYREEE (reference sequence).

This rearrangement joins TRBV7-6 to TRBJ1-2; the match to TRBD1 covers 7 bases. With 2 bases clipped from V and 2 bases from J, the junction kept 5 bases outside the gene matches. Looked up from germline, CDR1 is SGHVS and CDR2 is FNYEAQ. CDR3 length equals 15 residues. Written as DNA, the CDR3 is TGTGCCAGCAGCTTATATACGGGACAGAACTATGGCTACACCTTC. Protein sequence: CASSLYTGQNYGYTF.

The chain combines TRBV7-9 with TRBJ2-7; no definite D call. The CDR3 spans 17 residues. V was pared by 5 bases and J by 1 base, with 21 bases between. Germline CDR1 is SEHNR and CDR2 is FQNEAQ (reference sequence). The CDR3 here is CASSPTEQSRTSYEQYF. In DNA, the CDR3 is TGTGCCAGCAGCCCTACGGAACAGTCAAGAACATCCTACGAGCAGTACTTC.

The chain combines TRBV11-2 with TRBJ1-2; 7 bases are shared with TRBD1. This CDR3 region has 13 residues. The ends lost 5 bases at V and 9 bases at J; junction bases unmatched: 9. Germline CDR1 SGHAT, CDR2 FQNNGV. The CDR3 here is CASSGQAATSYTF. In DNA form, the CDR3 reads TGTGCCAGCAGCGGACAGGCGGCGACGAGCTACACCTTC.

This clone turned up a few times. The V gene is TRBV27, the J gene TRBJ2-7; TRBD1 might be the D (6 bases). Trimming removed 6 bases from V and 0 bases from J, with 18 bases in between. CDR1 is MNHEY and CDR2 is SMNVEV in the germline V gene (reference sequence). The CDR3 covers 16 residues. The chain's CDR3 is CASRLSTGLSSYEQYF. The CDR3 DNA is TGTGCCAGCAGGCTATCGACAGGCCTGAGCTCCTACGAGCAGTACTTC.

The J gene is TRBJ1-1, the V gene TRBV20-1; D is perhaps TRBD1 (6 bases). This CDR3 comprises 8 residues. Trimming removed 4 bases from V and 13 bases from J, with 7 bases in between. Germline V gives CDR1 DFQATT, CDR2 SNEGSKA (reference sequence). The CDR3 spells CSAKDSFF. CDR3 DNA: TGCAGTGCTAAGGACAGTTTCTTT.

In the case of this clone: One end of the junction varies from germline; a read error may be responsible. In the same sample, other DNA sequences code for this CDR3. The chain recombines TRBV7-6 with TRBJ1-1, with TRBD1 matching over 10 bases. This CDR3 spans 12 amino acids. The germline V gene encodes CDR1 SGHVS and CDR2 FNYEAQ. CDR3 amino acids: CASSSGTGEAFF. The CDR3 nucleotides are TGTGCCAGCAGCTCGGGGACAGGGGAAGCCTTCTTT.

The chain carries TRBV5-8 and TRBJ1-1, with 10 nucleotides matching TRBD1. This CDR3 region has 15 residues. Germline lookup yields CDR1 SGHTS and CDR2 YDEGEE. V lost 3 bases, J lost 0 bases, and 2 bases stayed unmatched. The CDR3 loop is CASSSGQGMNTEAFF. CDR3 sequence (DNA): TGTGCCAGCAGCTCGGGACAGGGGATGAACACTGAAGCTTTCTTT. Full variable domain (rest looked up from reference TRBV5-8 and TRBJ1-1): EAGVTQSPTHLIKTRGQQATLRCSPISGHTSVYWYQQALGLGLQFLLWYDEGEERNRGNFPPRFSGRQFPNYSSELNVNALELEDSALYLCASSSGQGMNTEAFFGQGTRLTVV.